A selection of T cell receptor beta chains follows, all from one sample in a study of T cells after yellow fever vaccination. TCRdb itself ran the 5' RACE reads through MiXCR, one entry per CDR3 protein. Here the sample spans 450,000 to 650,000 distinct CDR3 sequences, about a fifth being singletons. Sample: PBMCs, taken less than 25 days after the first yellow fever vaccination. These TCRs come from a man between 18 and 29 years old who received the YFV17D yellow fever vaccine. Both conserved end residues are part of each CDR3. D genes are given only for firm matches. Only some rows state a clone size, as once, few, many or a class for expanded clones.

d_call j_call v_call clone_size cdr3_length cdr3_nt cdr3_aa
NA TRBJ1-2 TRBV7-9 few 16 TGTGCCAGCAGCTTCGGACCGACCCGGCAGGGCTATGGCTACACCTTC CASSFGPTRQGYGYTF
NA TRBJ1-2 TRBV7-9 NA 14 TGTGCCAGCAGCCAAACCTGGACACGGGGTGGCTACACCTTC CASSQTWTRGGYTF
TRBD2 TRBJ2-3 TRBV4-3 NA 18 TGCGCCAGCAGCCAGGCGAATGAAGTGCGGGGGGACACAGATACGCAGTATTTT CASSQANEVRGDTDTQYF
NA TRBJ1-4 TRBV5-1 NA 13 TGCGCCAGCAGCTCCATCCCCAATGAAAAACTGTTTTTT CASSSIPNEKLFF
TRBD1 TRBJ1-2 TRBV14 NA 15 TGTGCCAGCAGCCAAGAAGGGACAGCTGAAATTGGCTACACCTTC CASSQEGTAEIGYTF
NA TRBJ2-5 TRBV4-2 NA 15 TGTGCCAGCAGCCAAGAATACAGGAGCCAAGAGACCCAGTACTTC CASSQEYRSQETQYF
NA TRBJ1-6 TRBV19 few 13 TGTGCCAGTAGTGGAGTACCAAATTCACCCCTCCACTTT CASSGVPNSPLHF
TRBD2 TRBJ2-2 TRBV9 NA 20 TGTGCCAGCAGCGTAAAGAGGTTGGAGACTAGCGGGGAGAACACCGGGGAGCTGTTTTTT CASSVKRLETSGENTGELFF
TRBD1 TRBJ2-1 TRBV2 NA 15 TGTGCCAGCATTGTGGGCAGGGGGCCTTACAATGAGCAGTTCTTC CASIVGRGPYNEQFF
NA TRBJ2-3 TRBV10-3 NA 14 TGTGCCACTTTAGGGCGGGAACTCACAGATACGCAGTATTTT CATLGRELTDTQYF
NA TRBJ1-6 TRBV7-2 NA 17 TGTGCCAGCAGCCTAGCCCCTATACATCGGTCGGACTCACCCCTCCACTTT CASSLAPIHRSDSPLHF
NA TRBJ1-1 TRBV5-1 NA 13 TGCGCCAGCAGCTTCACGGGGGTGGCTGAAGCTTTCTTT CASSFTGVAEAFF
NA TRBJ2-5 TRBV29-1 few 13 TGCAGCGTTGAAGGGGACATACAAGAGACCCAGTACTTC CSVEGDIQETQYF
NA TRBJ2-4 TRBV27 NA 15 TGTGCCAGCAGTTTAGGGTGGGCAGCCAAAAACATTCAGTACTTC CASSLGWAAKNIQYF
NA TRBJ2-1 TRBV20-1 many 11 TGCAGTGCTAGGGTTGTGGGTGAGCAGTTCTTC CSARVVGEQFF
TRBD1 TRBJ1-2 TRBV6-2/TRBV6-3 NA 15 TGTGCCAGCAGACCCGACGACAGGGTTAGCTATGGCTACACCTTC CASRPDDRVSYGYTF
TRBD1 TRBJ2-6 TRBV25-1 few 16 TGTGCCAGTGACAGGGTAACCCCCTCGGGGGCCAACGTCCTGACTTTC CASDRVTPSGANVLTF
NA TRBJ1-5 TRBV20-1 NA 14 TGCAGTGCTAAGCGGGGGGGGCTAGGTCAGCCCCAGCATTTT CSAKRGGLGQPQHF
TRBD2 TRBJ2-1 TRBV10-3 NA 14 TGTGCCACCCAAACGGGGCTAGCGGACAATGAGCAGTTCTTC CATQTGLADNEQFF
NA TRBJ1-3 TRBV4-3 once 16 TGCGCCAGCAGCCGAGTCTGGACCGGCTCTGGAAACACCATATATTTT CASSRVWTGSGNTIYF
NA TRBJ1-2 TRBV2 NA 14 TGTGCCACTGGATACACGGCGGGCCGCTATGGCTACACCTTC CATGYTAGRYGYTF
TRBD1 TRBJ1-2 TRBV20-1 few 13 TGCAGTGCTAGTGGGACAGGGGACTATGGCTACACCTTC CSASGTGDYGYTF
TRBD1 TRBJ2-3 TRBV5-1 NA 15 TGCGCCAGCAGCTTGGGGGGACAGGGGGTAGATACGCAGTATTTT CASSLGGQGVDTQYF
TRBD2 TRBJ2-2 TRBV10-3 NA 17 TGTGCCATCAGTCTAGCGGGGGACTTAACGAACACCGGGGAGCTGTTTTTT CAISLAGDLTNTGELFF
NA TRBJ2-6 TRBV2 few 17 TGTGCCAGCAGTGAAGGGGGCAGCTCCTCTGGGGCCAACGTCCTGACTTTC CASSEGGSSSGANVLTF
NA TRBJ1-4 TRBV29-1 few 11 TGCAGCGTTGAAAGTAATGAAAAACTGTTTTTT CSVESNEKLFF
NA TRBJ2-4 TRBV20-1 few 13 TGCAGTGCTATCAGGCAGGCCAAAAACATTCAGTACTTC CSAIRQAKNIQYF
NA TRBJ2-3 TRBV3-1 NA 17 TGTGCCAGCAGCCAACCGGGGGCGGGACGGCACACAGATACGCAGTATTTT CASSQPGAGRHTDTQYF
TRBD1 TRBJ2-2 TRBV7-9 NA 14 TGTGCCAGTCGAGGGACAGGGGGCACCGGGGAGCTGTTTTTT CASRGTGGTGELFF
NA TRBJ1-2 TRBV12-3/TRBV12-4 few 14 TGTGCCAGCAGCCCCTGGGGGTCTGGGTATGGCTACACCTTC CASSPWGSGYGYTF
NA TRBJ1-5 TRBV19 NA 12 TGTGCCAGTACGGGGAACAATCAGCCCCAGCATTTT CASTGNNQPQHF
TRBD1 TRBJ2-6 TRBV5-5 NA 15 TGTGCCAGCAGCTCTGGACAGGGCAGGGCCAACGTCCTGACTTTC CASSSGQGRANVLTF
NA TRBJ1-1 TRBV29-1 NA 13 TGCAGCGTTGCTGGCAGTTTGAACACTGAAGCTTTCTTT CSVAGSLNTEAFF
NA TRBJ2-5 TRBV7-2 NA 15 TGTGCCAGCAGCTTAGGGTGGGGAAGTCGTGAGACCCAGTACTTC CASSLGWGSRETQYF
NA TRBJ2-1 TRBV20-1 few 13 TGCAGTGCTACCGAGGTCTCCTACAATGAGCAGTTCTTC CSATEVSYNEQFF
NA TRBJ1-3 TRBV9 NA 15 TGTGCCAGCAGCGTAGAAGGCCTCTCTGGAAACACCATATATTTT CASSVEGLSGNTIYF
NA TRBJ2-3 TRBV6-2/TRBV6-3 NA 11 TGTGCCAGCACGGCGGGCGGTACGCAGTATTTT CASTAGGTQYF
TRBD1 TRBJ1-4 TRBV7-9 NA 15 TGTGCCAGCAGCTTGATGGGGACAGGGGATGAAAAACTGTTTTTT CASSLMGTGDEKLFF
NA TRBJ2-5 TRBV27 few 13 TGTGCCAGCAGTTTTGGGGGGTGGGAGACCCAGTACTTC CASSFGGWETQYF
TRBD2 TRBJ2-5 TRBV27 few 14 TGTGCCAGCAAGCGGGGGGCGAACCAAGAGACCCAGTACTTC CASKRGANQETQYF
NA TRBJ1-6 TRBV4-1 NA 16 TGCGCCAGCAGCCAAGATCCCCGGGGCCCGTATTCACCCCTCCACTTT CASSQDPRGPYSPLHF
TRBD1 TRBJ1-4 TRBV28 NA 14 TGTGCCACCCGCCAGGGGGGTGGAATGGAAAAACTGTTTTTT CATRQGGGMEKLFF
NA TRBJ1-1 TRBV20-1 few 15 TGCAGTGCTAGAGATATGGGGCAGTTGAACACTGAAGCTTTCTTT CSARDMGQLNTEAFF
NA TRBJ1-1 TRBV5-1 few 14 TGCGCCAGCAGCTTGGGCGACGGGAACACTGAAGCTTTCTTT CASSLGDGNTEAFF
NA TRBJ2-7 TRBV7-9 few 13 TGTGCCAGCAGCTCCCAACCCTTCTACGAGCAGTACTTC CASSSQPFYEQYF
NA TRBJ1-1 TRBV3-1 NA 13 TGTGCCAGCAGCCATGGGGGGTCCACTGAAGCTTTCTTT CASSHGGSTEAFF
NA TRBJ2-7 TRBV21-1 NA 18 TGTGCCAGCAGCAAAGTTCCGAGCGGGGGCCGGGCCCCCTACGAGCAGTACTTC CASSKVPSGGRAPYEQYF
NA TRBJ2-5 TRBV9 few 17 TGTGCCAGCAGCGTCGGGAGGCCGGGACAGCCCCAGGAGACCCAGTACTTC CASSVGRPGQPQETQYF
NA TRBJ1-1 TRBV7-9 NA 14 TGTGCCAGCAGCGAAATACAGGTTACTCTTGAAGCTTTCTTT CASSEIQVTLEAFF
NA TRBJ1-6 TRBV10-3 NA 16 TGTGCCATCAGTGAGGGTCTCGGGGGCGTGGGGTCACCCCTCCACTTT CAISEGLGGVGSPLHF
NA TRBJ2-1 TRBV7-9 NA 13 TGTGCCAGCAGCTTATCTGAGGATCATGAGCAGTTCTTC CASSLSEDHEQFF
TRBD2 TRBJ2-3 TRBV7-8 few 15 TGTGCCAGCAGCCCTGGGACTAGCGGGGGAAATACGCAGTATTTT CASSPGTSGGNTQYF
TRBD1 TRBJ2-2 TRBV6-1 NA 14 TGTGCCAGCACCCTCAACAGGGGCACCGGGGAGCTGTTTTTT CASTLNRGTGELFF
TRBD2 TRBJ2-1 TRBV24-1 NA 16 TGTGCCACCAGTGACCCTAGCGGCCTCTCCTACAATGAGCAGTTCTTC CATSDPSGLSYNEQFF